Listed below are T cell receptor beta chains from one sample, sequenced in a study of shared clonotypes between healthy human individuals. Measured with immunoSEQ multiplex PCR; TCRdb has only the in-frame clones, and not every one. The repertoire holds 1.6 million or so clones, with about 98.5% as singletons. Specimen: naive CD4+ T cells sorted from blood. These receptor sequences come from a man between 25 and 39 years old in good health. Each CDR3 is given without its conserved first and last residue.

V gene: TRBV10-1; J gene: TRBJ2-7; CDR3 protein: ASSDTGQGKREQY
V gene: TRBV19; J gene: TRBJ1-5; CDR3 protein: ASSTHTGSNQPQH
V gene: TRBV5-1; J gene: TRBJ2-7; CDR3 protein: ASSWTSGSYEQY
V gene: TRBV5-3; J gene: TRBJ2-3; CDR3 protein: ARSPNRGGTSTDTQY
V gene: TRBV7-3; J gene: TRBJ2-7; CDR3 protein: ASSLTTGAYSEQY
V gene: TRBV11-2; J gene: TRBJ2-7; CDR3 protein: ASSLGRGGVLVQY
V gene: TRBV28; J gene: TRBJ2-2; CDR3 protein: ASSLFTGELF
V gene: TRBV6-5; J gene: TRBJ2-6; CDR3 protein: ASSYFRDSGANVLT
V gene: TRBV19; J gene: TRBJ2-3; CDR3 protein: ASTPGSGDTQY
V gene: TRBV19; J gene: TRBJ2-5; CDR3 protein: ASSIGNGEETQY
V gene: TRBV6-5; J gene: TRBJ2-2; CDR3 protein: ASSFLPLANTGELF
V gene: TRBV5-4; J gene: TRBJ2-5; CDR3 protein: ASSWPHGGGQETQY
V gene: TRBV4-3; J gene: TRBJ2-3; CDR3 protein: ASSQGTLVFADTQY
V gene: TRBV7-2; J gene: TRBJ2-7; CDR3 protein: ASILWASGSRHEQY
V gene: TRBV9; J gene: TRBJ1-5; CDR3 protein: ASSSGQSSNQPQH
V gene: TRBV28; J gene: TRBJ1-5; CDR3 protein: ATVALIGASNQPQH
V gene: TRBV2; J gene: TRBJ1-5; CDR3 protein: ASSKTGNLRNQPQH
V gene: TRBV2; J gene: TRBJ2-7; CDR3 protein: ASSGGGKSYEQY
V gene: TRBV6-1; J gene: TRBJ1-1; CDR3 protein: ASSAGQGAGGVTEAF
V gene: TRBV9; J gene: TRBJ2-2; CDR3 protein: ASSVKWGAGNTGELF
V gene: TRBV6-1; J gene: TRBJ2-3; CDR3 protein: ASIQTSTDTQY
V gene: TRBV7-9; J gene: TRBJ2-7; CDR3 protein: ASSLGRSSYEQY
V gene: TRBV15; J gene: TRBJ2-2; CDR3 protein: ATSRDLGNTGELF
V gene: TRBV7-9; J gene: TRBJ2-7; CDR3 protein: ASSPIQGKGVANSYEQY
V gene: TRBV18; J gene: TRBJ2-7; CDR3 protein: ASSPDTYEQY